This is a list of T cell receptor beta chains from one sample in a study of shared clonotypes between healthy human individuals. Clones were sequenced by immunoSEQ multiplex PCR, and TCRdb holds only the in-frame ones, with some missing. Seen here are 490,000 or so clones, 60% to 85% observed once, and the top ten hold 10% to 15%. The sequencing sample was made of PBMCs. The receptors originated from a woman aged 40 to 50 in good health. Some clones in this sample may be carry-over from other donors' samples. The CDR3 runs from the conserved cysteine through the conserved F or W. A D gene is named only where the DNA matches it firmly. Size values are once, few and many counts, or a class for expanded clones, and some rows have none.

v_call	d_call	j_call	clone_size	cdr3_nt	cdr3_aa
TRBV9	TRBD2	TRBJ2-1	NA	TGTGCCAGCAGCGTAGCCGGGACTACCCCGATCCGGCAGTTCTTC	CASSVAGTTPIRQFF
TRBV28	TRBD1	TRBJ2-7	NA	TGTGCCAGCAGTTCTTCCGGGACAGGGGGGTACTACGAGCAGTACTTC	CASSSSGTGGYYEQYF
TRBV28	NA	TRBJ1-1	many	TGTGCCAGCCTAACGGGCACTGAAGCTTTCTTT	CASLTGTEAFF
TRBV30	NA	TRBJ1-1	NA	TGTGCCGGCCAGGGGATGAACACTGAAGCTTTCTTT	CAGQGMNTEAFF
TRBV7-3	TRBD2	TRBJ2-7	NA	TGTGCCAGCAGCTTGGCGGGAGATGAGCACGAGCAGTACTTC	CASSLAGDEHEQYF
TRBV16	TRBD2	TRBJ2-1	NA	TGTGCCAGCAGCCAATCGGGGACTAGCGGGAGACGGCAGTTCTTC	CASSQSGTSGRRQFF
TRBV4-1	NA	TRBJ1-1	NA	TGCGCCAGCAGCCGAACTGGGGCGAACACTGAAGCTTTCTTT	CASSRTGANTEAFF
TRBV7-9	NA	TRBJ2-7	few	TGTGCCAGCAGCCCCGCTTGGTCCTACGAGCAGTACTTC	CASSPAWSYEQYF
TRBV7-2	NA	TRBJ1-2	NA	TGTGCCAGCAGCAATAGTAGGGACTATGGCTACACCTTC	CASSNSRDYGYTF
TRBV7-3	TRBD1	TRBJ1-1	NA	TGTGCCAGCAGCCCCGACAGGGGGTCTTTGGCTTTCTTT	CASSPDRGSLAFF
TRBV15	NA	TRBJ1-2	NA	TGTGCCACCAGCAGAGTGGGGGACGCCTTC	CATSRVGDAF
TRBV14	TRBD1	TRBJ1-2	NA	TGTGCCAGCAGCCAAGATAGACAGGGGTTGGCTGGCTACACCTTC	CASSQDRQGLAGYTF
TRBV10-3	NA	TRBJ2-7	NA	TGTGCCATCAGTGGAGGTGGGGGAGGCTACGAGCAGTACTTC	CAISGGGGGYEQYF
TRBV30	TRBD1	TRBJ2-3	NA	TGTGCCTGGGGGTGGCAGGGGGCGCCGTATACGCAGTATTTT	CAWGWQGAPYTQYF
TRBV19	NA	TRBJ2-1	NA	TGCGCCAGTAGCCCAGGCGTCAACTACAATGAGCAGTTCTTC	CASSPGVNYNEQFF
TRBV7-8	TRBD1	TRBJ1-1	NA	TGTGCCAGCAGCCTAGGGACAGCAACTGAAGCTTTCTTT	CASSLGTATEAFF
TRBV7-9	TRBD2	TRBJ2-3	NA	TGTGCCAGCAGCCTAACGGGACTAGCGGCAGATACGCAGTATTTT	CASSLTGLAADTQYF
TRBV5-1	TRBD2	TRBJ2-1	NA	TGCGCCAGCAGCTTGGATGGACTAGACTCCTACAATGAGCAGTTCTTC	CASSLDGLDSYNEQFF
TRBV28	NA	TRBJ2-1	NA	TGTGCCAGCAGTTTACTTTACAATGAGCAGTTCTTC	CASSLLYNEQFF
TRBV5-1	TRBD2	TRBJ2-1	NA	TGCGCCAGCAGCTTGAGACTAGCGGGTACCAATGAGCAGTTCTTC	CASSLRLAGTNEQFF
TRBV18	NA	TRBJ2-2	NA	TGTGCCAGCTCACCTAGTCAAACTACCGGGGAGCTGTTTTTT	CASSPSQTTGELFF
TRBV6-1	NA	TRBJ1-5	NA	TGTGCCAGCAGTAGGGAGCCACGACAGCCCCAGCATTTT	CASSREPRQPQHF
TRBV10-1	NA	TRBJ2-2	NA	TGCGCCAGCAGTGAGTCAGGCTCCACCGGGGAGCTGTTTTTT	CASSESGSTGELFF
TRBV18	TRBD2	TRBJ2-1	NA	TGTGCCAACTCAACTAGCGGCTCCTACAATGAGCAGTTCTTC	CANSTSGSYNEQFF
TRBV2	NA	TRBJ2-3	NA	TGTGCCAGCCGGATGTTAACTAGCACAGATACGCAGTATTTT	CASRMLTSTDTQYF
TRBV30	NA	TRBJ1-1	NA	TGTGCCTGGAGTCGACGGACGTCGAACACTGAAGCTTTCTTT	CAWSRRTSNTEAFF
TRBV7-3	TRBD1	TRBJ2-6	once	TGTGCCAGCAGCTTAACCGACAGGGCAGCTGGGGCCAACGTCCTGACTTTC	CASSLTDRAAGANVLTF
TRBV10-3	TRBD2	TRBJ2-2	NA	TGTGCCATCAGTTCCGGGACTAGCGGGGTGAGCGGGGAGCTGTTTTTT	CAISSGTSGVSGELFF
TRBV7-7	TRBD1	TRBJ2-1	NA	TGTGCTAGCAGCTTAGTTGGCAGGGGGCCGAGGGGGGCCTACAATGAGCAGTTCTTC	CASSLVGRGPRGAYNEQFF
TRBV27	NA	TRBJ2-2	NA	TGTGCCAGCAGTTTATCGGCAGGTGCGAACACCGGGGAGCTGTTTTTT	CASSLSAGANTGELFF
TRBV27	TRBD1	TRBJ2-7	NA	TGTGCCAGCACCCTCGGTCCGGGACAGGGGGTCGAGCAGTACTTC	CASTLGPGQGVEQYF
TRBV4-3	TRBD2	TRBJ2-5	NA	TGCGCCAGCAGCCAAGGAGGGCTAGCGGGACAAGAGACCCAGTACTTC	CASSQGGLAGQETQYF
TRBV7-2	NA	TRBJ2-5	few	TGTGCCAGCAGCTTTGCCAGGGGTGAGACCCAGTACTTC	CASSFARGETQYF
TRBV29-1	TRBD2	TRBJ2-1	NA	TGCAGCGTTGAGAAAGCGGGAGTCCAATACAATGAGCAGTTCTTC	CSVEKAGVQYNEQFF
TRBV18	NA	TRBJ1-2	many	TGTGCCAGCTCACCTGTCGGGGAGGCTGGCTACACCTTC	CASSPVGEAGYTF
TRBV5-4	NA	TRBJ1-1	NA	TGTGCCAGCAGCTTGGCTGGGGGGTCCGAAGCTTTCTTT	CASSLAGGSEAFF
TRBV7-8	TRBD1	TRBJ1-5	NA	TGTGCCAGCAGCCTTAGCTGGGACAGGGGGCCCAATCAGCCCCAGCATTTT	CASSLSWDRGPNQPQHF
TRBV10-3	NA	TRBJ1-2	NA	TGTGCCATCAGCCCCGGGAGTCGAGACTATGGCTACACCTTC	CAISPGSRDYGYTF
TRBV10-3	NA	TRBJ1-1	many	TGTGCCATCAGTGAGCCGAGACGGTCGAACACTGAAGCTTTCTTT	CAISEPRRSNTEAFF
TRBV10-3	NA	TRBJ2-7	NA	TGTGCCATCAGTGAGTCGACAGGACTCACCTACGAGCAGTACTTC	CAISESTGLTYEQYF
TRBV7-3	TRBD2	TRBJ2-1	many	TGTGCCAGCAGCCAGGAGGGCGGGAGTGGCAATGAGCAGTTCTTC	CASSQEGGSGNEQFF
TRBV4-1	NA	TRBJ1-1	once	TGCGCCAGCAGCCAACCCTCCCGAGGGAGGAACACTGAAGCTTTCTTT	CASSQPSRGRNTEAFF
TRBV4-2	TRBD1	TRBJ2-7	NA	TGTGCCAGCAGCCCCCGCCCGGGGACAGGGGAGGGCGAGCAGTACTTC	CASSPRPGTGEGEQYF
TRBV6-5	NA	TRBJ1-2	few	TGTGCCAGCACCGACCAAGGGGGGAATGTGTATGGCTACACCTTC	CASTDQGGNVYGYTF